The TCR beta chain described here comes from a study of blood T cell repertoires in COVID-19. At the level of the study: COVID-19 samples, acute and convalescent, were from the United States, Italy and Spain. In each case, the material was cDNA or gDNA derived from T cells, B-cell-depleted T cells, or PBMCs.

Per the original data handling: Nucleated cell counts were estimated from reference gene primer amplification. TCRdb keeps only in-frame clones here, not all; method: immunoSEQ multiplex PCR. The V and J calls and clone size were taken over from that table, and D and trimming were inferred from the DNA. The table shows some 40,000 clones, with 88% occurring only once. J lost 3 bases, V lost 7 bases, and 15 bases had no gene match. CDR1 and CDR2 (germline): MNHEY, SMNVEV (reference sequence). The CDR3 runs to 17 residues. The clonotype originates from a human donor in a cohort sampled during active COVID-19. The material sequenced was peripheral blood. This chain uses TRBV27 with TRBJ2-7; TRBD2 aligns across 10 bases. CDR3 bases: TGTGCCAGCACCCAAGGCGTGGGTTCTAGCGGGAGCTACGAGCAGTACTTC. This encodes CASTQGVGSSGSYEQYF.